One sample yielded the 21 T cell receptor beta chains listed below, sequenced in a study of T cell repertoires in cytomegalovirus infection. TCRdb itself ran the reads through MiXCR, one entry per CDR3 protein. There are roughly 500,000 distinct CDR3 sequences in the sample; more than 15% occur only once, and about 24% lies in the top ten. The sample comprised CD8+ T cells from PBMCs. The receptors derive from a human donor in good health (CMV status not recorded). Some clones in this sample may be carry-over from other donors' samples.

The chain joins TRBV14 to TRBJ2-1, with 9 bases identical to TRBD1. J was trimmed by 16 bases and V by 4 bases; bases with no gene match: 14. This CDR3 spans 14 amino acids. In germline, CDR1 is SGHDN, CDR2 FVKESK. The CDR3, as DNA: TGTGCCAGCAGCCGGGACAGGGCAGTTGGGGTTACCTTCTTC. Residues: CASSRDRAVGVTFF.

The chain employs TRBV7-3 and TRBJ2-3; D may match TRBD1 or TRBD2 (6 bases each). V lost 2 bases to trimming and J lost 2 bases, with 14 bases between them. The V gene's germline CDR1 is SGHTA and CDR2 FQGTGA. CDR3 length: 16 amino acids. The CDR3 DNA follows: TGTGCCAGCAGCTTATTTGGGGGGCGGGACACAGATACGCAGTATTTT. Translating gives CASSLFGGRDTDTQYF.

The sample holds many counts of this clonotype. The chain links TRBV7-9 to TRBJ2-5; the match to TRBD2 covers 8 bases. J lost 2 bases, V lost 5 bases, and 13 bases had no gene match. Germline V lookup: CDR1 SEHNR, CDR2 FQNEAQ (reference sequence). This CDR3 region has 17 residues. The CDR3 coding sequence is TGTGCCAGCAGCCCACCCCACCGGACTAGCCAACAAGAGACCCAGTACTTC. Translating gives CASSPPHRTSQQETQYF. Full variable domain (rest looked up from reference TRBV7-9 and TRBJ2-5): DTGVSQNPRHKITKRGQNVTFRCDPISEHNRLYWYRQTLGQGPEFLTYFQNEAQLEKSRLLSDRFSAERPKGSFSTLEIQRTEQGDSAMYLCASSPPHRTSQQETQYFGPGTRLLVL.

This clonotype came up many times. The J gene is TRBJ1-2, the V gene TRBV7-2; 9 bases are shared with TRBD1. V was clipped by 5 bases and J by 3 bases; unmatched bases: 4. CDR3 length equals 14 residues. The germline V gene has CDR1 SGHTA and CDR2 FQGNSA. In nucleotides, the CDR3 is TGTGCCAGCAGCCCCTGGACAGGGGACTATGGCTACACCTTC. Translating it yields CASSPWTGDYGYTF.

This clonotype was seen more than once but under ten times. The CDR3 DNA follows: TGTGCCAGCAGTGAATCTTGGGGCACTGAAGCTTTCTTT. This gives the protein CASSESWGTEAFF. The gene calls are TRBV25-1 and TRBJ1-1; no reliable D call. Germline CDR1 MGHDK, CDR2 SYGVNS. Trimming removed 1 base from V and 4 bases from J, with 7 bases in between. The CDR3 totals 13 residues. The full variable domain, its missing parts supplied by reference TRBV25-1 and TRBJ1-1, is EADIYQTPRYLVIGTGKKITLECSQTMGHDKMYWYQQDPGMELHLIHYSYGVNSTEKGDLSSESTVSRIRTEHFPLTLESARPSHTSQYLCASSESWGTEAFFGQGTRLTVV.

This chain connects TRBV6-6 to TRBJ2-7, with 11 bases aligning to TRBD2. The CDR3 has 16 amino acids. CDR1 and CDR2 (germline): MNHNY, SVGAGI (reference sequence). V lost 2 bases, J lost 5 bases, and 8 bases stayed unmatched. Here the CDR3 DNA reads TGTGCCAGCAGTTACGGTCTAGCGGGAGGTGGCGACGAGCAGTACTTC. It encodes CASSYGLAGGGDEQYF.

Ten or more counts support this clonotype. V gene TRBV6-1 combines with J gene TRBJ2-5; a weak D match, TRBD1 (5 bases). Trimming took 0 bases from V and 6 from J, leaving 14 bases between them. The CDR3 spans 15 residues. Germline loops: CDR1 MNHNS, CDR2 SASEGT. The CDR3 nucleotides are TGTGCCAGCAGTGAAGCGAGTAGGGGTGGGAAGACCCAGTACTTC. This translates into CASSEASRGGKTQYF.

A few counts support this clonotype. The CDR3 DNA reads as TGTGCCAGCATCGATTCTAGCGGGGTAAACAATGAGCAGTTCTTC. It codes for CASIDSSGVNNEQFF. The gene calls are TRBV2 and TRBJ2-1; 9 bases align to TRBD2. The V segment lost 7 bases and the J segment 5 bases; nucleotides outside the gene matches: 9. This CDR3 contains 15 residues. Germline V lookup: CDR1 SNHLY, CDR2 FYNNEI.

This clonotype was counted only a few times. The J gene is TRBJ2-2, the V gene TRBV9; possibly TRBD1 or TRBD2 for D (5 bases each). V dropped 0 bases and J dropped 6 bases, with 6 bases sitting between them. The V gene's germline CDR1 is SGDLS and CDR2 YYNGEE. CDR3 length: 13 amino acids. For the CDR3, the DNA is TGTGCCAGCAGCGTAGGGGACGCCGGGGAGCTGTTTTTT. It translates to CASSVGDAGELFF.

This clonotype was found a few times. CDR3 protein: CASSYGPGDYGYTF. As DNA, the CDR3 is TGTGCCAGCAGTTATGGGCCCGGTGACTATGGCTACACCTTC. The rearrangement links TRBV6-1 to TRBJ1-2; D is undetermined. With 5 bases removed from V and 3 bases from J, the gap between germline ends came to 13 bases. The V gene's germline CDR1 is MNHNS and CDR2 SASEGT. This CDR3 region has 14 residues.

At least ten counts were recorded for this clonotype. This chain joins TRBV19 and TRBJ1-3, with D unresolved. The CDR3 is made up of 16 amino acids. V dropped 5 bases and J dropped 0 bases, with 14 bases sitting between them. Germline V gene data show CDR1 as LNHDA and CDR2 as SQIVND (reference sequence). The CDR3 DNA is TGTGCCAGTAGTTCCCGTGACGCTCCCTCTGGAAACACCATATATTTT. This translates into CASSSRDAPSGNTIYF.

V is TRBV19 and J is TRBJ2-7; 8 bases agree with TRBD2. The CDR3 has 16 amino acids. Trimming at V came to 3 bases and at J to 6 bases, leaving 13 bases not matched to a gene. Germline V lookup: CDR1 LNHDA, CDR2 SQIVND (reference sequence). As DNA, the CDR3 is TGTGCCAGTAGTATCGAACTAGCGGCCTTTTTGGGCGAGCAGTACTTC. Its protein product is CASSIELAAFLGEQYF.

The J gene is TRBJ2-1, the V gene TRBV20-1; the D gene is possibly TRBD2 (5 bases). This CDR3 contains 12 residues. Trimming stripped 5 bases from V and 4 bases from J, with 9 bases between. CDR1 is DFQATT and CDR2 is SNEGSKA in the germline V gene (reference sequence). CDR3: CSASAEYNEQFF. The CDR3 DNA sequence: TGCAGTGCTTCAGCGGAATACAATGAGCAGTTCTTC.

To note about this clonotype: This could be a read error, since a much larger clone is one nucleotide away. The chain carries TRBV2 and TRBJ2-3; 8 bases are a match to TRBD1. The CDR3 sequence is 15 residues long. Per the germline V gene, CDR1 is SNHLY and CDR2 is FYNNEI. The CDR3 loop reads CASRGWTGRTDMQYF. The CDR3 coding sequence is TGTGCCAGCAGAGGGTGGACAGGGCGCACAGATATGCAGTATTTT.

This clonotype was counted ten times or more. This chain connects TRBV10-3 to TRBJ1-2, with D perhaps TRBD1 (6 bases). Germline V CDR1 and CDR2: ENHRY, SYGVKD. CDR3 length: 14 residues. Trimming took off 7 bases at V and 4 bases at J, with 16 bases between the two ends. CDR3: CAITTTGAGYGYTF. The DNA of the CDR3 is TGTGCCATCACCACTACGGGGGCAGGCTATGGCTACACCTTC.

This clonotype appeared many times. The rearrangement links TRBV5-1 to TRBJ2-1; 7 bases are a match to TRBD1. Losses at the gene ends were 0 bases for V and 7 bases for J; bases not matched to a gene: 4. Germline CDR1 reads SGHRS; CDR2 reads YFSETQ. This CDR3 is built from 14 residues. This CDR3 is CASSLGGGMNEQFF. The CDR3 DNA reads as TGCGCCAGCAGCTTGGGAGGGGGCATGAATGAGCAGTTCTTC.

The CDR3 is CASSSPGWTEAFF. The CDR3 coding sequence is TGTGCCAGCAGTTCCCCGGGTTGGACTGAAGCTTTCTTT. The chain has TRBV27 and TRBJ1-1; D remains ambiguous. V was cut by 4 bases and J by 5 bases, with 11 bases left in between. CDR1 and CDR2 (germline): MNHEY, SMNVEV (reference sequence). CDR3 length: 13 residues.

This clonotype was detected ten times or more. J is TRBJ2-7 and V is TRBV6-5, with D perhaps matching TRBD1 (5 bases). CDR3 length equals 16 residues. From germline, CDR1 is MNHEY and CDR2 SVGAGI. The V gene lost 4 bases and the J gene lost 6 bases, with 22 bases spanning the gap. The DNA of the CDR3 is TGTGCCAGCAGTTTGTCCTTTGGGCAGGGTGCCCTCGAGCAGTACTTC. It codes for CASSLSFGQGALEQYF.

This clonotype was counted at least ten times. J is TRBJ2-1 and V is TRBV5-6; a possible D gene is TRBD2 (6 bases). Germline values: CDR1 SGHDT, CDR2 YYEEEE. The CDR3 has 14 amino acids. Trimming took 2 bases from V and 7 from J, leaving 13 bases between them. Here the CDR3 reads CASSFGTGSNEQFF. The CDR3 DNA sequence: TGTGCCAGCAGCTTCGGGACCGGGAGTAATGAGCAGTTCTTC. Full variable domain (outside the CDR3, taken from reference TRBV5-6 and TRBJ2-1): DAGVTQSPTHLIKTRGQQVTLRCSPKSGHDTVSWYQQALGQGPQFIFQYYEEEERQRGNFPDRFSGHQFPNYSSELNVNALLLGDSALYLCASSFGTGSNEQFFGPGTRLTVL.

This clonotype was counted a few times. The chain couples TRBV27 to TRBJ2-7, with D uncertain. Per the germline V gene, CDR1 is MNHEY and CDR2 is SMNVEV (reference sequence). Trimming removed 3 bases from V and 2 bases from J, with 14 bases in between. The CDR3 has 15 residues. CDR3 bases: TGTGCCAGCAGTTTTACCATGACAAACGCCTACGAGCAGTACTTC. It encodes CASSFTMTNAYEQYF.

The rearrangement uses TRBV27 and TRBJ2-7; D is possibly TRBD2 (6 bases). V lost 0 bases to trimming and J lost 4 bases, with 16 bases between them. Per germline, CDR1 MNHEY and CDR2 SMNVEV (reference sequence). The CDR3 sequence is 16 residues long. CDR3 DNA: TGTGCCAGCAGTTTATCCGGGGGAGAGCACTCATACGAGCAGTACTTC. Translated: CASSLSGGEHSYEQYF.